The rows below give T cell receptor beta chains drawn from one sample of a study of graft-versus-host responses after intestinal transplantation. Clones were read by immunoSEQ multiplex PCR, and TCRdb kept only the in-frame ones, dropping some. The sample carries approximately 75,000 clones, about 94% recorded once. No antigen has been identified for these receptors. The starting material was unstimulated CD8+ T cells sorted from spleen or lymph node cells, obtained before intestinal transplant. The receptors come from a human donor who received an intestinal transplant. Both conserved end residues are part of each CDR3. The D gene is left open where the match is weak. Size tells how often a clone was seen (once, few, many) or the class of an expanded clone, and some rows leave it out.

clone_size	j_call	d_call	v_call	cdr3_nt	cdr3_aa
.	TRBJ2-7	.	TRBV11-2	TGTGCCAGCAGCTTAGAGGGAAGAACCCTTCCGCAGTACTTC	CASSLEGRTLPQYF
.	TRBJ2-1	.	TRBV10-1	TGCGCCAGCAGTGAGTCGCAGGGACACAATGAGCAGTTCTTC	CASSESQGHNEQFF
.	TRBJ2-7	.	TRBV9	TGTGCCAGCAGCGTAGCGGGGGGCACCTACGAGCAGTACTTC	CASSVAGGTYEQYF
few	TRBJ2-7	TRBD2	TRBV19	TGTGCCAGTAGTATAGATCGACTAGCGGGTTACGAGCAGTACTTC	CASSIDRLAGYEQYF
.	TRBJ1-1	.	TRBV7-8	TGTGCCAGCAGCTTAGGGGACGGGACCCGAACAGCTTTCTTT	CASSLGDGTRTAFF
.	TRBJ2-2	TRBD1	TRBV27	TGTGCCAGCAGTTTAACAGGACAGGCCACCGGGGAGCTGTTTTTT	CASSLTGQATGELFF
.	TRBJ2-7	TRBD2	TRBV7-6	TGTGCCAGCAGTCAAGGACTAGCGGGAGGGACCTACGAGCAGTACTTC	CASSQGLAGGTYEQYF
.	TRBJ1-5	.	TRBV28	TGTGCCAGCAGTTCGGGTGGTCAGCCCCAGCATTTT	CASSSGGQPQHF
.	TRBJ2-7	TRBD2	TRBV5-1	TGCGCCAGCAGCCCCCTTAGTGGTCTAGCGGGGACCTACGAGCAGTACTTC	CASSPLSGLAGTYEQYF
.	TRBJ2-1	.	TRBV5-1	TGCGCCAGCAGCACCTCGGGACAAGTTGTGGTCGATGAGCAGTTCTTC	CASSTSGQVVVDEQFF
.	TRBJ1-1	.	TRBV29-1	TGCAGCGTAGAGAAACCAGGGGCTAACACTGAAGCTTTCTTT	CSVEKPGANTEAFF
.	TRBJ2-1	.	TRBV6-5	TGTGCCAGCAGCCCCGACAGGAGTGAGCAGTTCTTC	CASSPDRSEQFF
.	TRBJ1-1	.	TRBV11-2	TGTGCCAGCAGCTCCGGGCTGATGAACACTGAAGCTTTCTTT	CASSSGLMNTEAFF
.	TRBJ2-3	.	TRBV7-9	TGTGCCAGCAGCTGGAGCAGGGGTTCAGATACGCAGTATTTT	CASSWSRGSDTQYF
.	TRBJ1-1	.	TRBV19	TGTGCCAGTATCGAGGGGTTGAGTACTGAAGCTTTCTTT	CASIEGLSTEAFF
.	TRBJ1-1	.	TRBV18	TGTGCCAGCTCCCCATGGGGTGGGGGGGCCCGAAGAACTGAAGCTTTCTTT	CASSPWGGGARRTEAFF
.	TRBJ1-2	TRBD1	TRBV7-2	TGTGCCAGCAGCTTCCTCGGACAGGATCAAGAGGATGGCTACACCTTC	CASSFLGQDQEDGYTF
.	TRBJ1-2	.	TRBV5-6	TGTGCCAGCAGCTTGGGAGGGGTTAACTATGGCTACACCTTC	CASSLGGVNYGYTF
.	TRBJ2-1	.	TRBV6-6	TGTGCCAGCAGTTACGGCTACAATGAGCAGTTCTTC	CASSYGYNEQFF
.	TRBJ1-5	.	TRBV6-1	TGTGCCAGCAGTGAAGAGGCGGTCCCGGGCCAGCCCCAGCATTTT	CASSEEAVPGQPQHF
.	TRBJ2-1	.	TRBV4-1	TGCGCCAGCAGCCAAAAGCCCCTTAGGGCTCTATACAATGAGCAGTTCTTC	CASSQKPLRALYNEQFF
.	TRBJ1-5	.	TRBV7-8	TGTGCCAGCAGCTTAGACAGGGTAACCCTCAATCAGCCCCAGCATTTT	CASSLDRVTLNQPQHF
once	TRBJ2-1	TRBD2	TRBV9	TGTGCCAGCAGCGGGGGACTAGTAGACGAGCAGTTCTTC	CASSGGLVDEQFF
once	TRBJ2-3	.	TRBV9	TGTGCCAGCAGCCCAGAGCGTCCAGATACGCAGTATTTT	CASSPERPDTQYF
.	TRBJ2-1	TRBD2	TRBV27	TGTGCCAGCAGTTTAGCAAGCGGGAACTTAAATGAGCAGTTCTTC	CASSLASGNLNEQFF
.	TRBJ2-1	TRBD2	TRBV27	TGTGCCAGCAGGATTGCCGGGACTAGTTACAATGAGCAGTTCTTC	CASRIAGTSYNEQFF
.	TRBJ2-5	TRBD1	TRBV2	TGTGCCAGCAGTGAAGAGGGGGCCACCCAAGAGACCCAGTACTTC	CASSEEGATQETQYF
.	TRBJ1-6	.	TRBV25-1	TGTGCCAGCAGTGAATACGGCAGCTCCTATAATTCACCCCTCCACTTT	CASSEYGSSYNSPLHF
.	TRBJ1-3	.	TRBV7-9	TGTGCCAGCAGCTTTATCAGCGTCTCTGGAAACACCATATATTTT	CASSFISVSGNTIYF
.	TRBJ2-5	TRBD2	TRBV27	TGTGCCAGCGGACTAGCGGGAGGTTGGGAAGAGACCCAGTACTTC	CASGLAGGWEETQYF
.	TRBJ2-1	TRBD2	TRBV29-1	TGCAGCGTTGTCTGGACTAGCGGGTATGGGCAGTTCTTC	CSVVWTSGYGQFF
.	TRBJ2-7	.	TRBV10-2	TGCGCCAGCAGTGAGCACTCGTACGAGCAGTACTTC	CASSEHSYEQYF
.	TRBJ2-1	.	TRBV9	TGTGCCAGCAGCGTATATCCTACCCTCTACAATGAGCAGTTCTTC	CASSVYPTLYNEQFF
.	TRBJ2-5	TRBD1	TRBV4-2	TGTGCCAGCAGCCAAGAGGAGTTAACAGGGGAGTGGGAGACCCAGTACTTC	CASSQEELTGEWETQYF
once	TRBJ2-3	TRBD1	TRBV5-1	TGCGCCAGCAGCTTTCATCCAGCCACGACAGGGGACACAGATACGCAGTATTTT	CASSFHPATTGDTDTQYF
.	TRBJ1-2	TRBD1	TRBV7-9	TGTGCCAGCAGCCCCGGGACAGGGGCTTTTGGCTACACCTTC	CASSPGTGAFGYTF
.	TRBJ2-1	TRBD2	TRBV13	TGTGCCAGCAGCTCCGCCGGGACTAGCGGGAACAATGAGCAGTTCTTC	CASSSAGTSGNNEQFF
.	TRBJ2-1	TRBD2	TRBV30	TGTGCCTGGAGTCCGATCGGGAGGTTCGGTGAGCAGTTCTTC	CAWSPIGRFGEQFF
once	TRBJ2-1	.	TRBV5-1	TGCGCCAGCAGCCCAAGGATGGCTAGCGAACGCACTATGTTCGAGCAGTTCTTC	CASSPRMASERTMFEQFF
.	TRBJ1-5	TRBD1	TRBV7-9	TGTGCCAGCAGCTTCGACAGGGGAGATCAGCCCCAGCATTTT	CASSFDRGDQPQHF
.	TRBJ2-3	TRBD2	TRBV5-1	TGCGCCAGCGCTTATAGGAGGGCGGGAGGCACAGATACGCAGTATTTT	CASAYRRAGGTDTQYF
.	TRBJ2-7	.	TRBV5-1	TGCGCCAGCAGCTTGGGAACAGCTTCCTACGAGCAGTACTTC	CASSLGTASYEQYF
once	TRBJ2-5	.	TRBV4-1	TGCGCCAGCAGGGGCCCGGGTCCGCGTGGGAGGTTACAAGAGACCCAGTACTTC	CASRGPGPRGRLQETQYF
.	TRBJ1-1	.	TRBV9	TGTGCCAGCAGCGTAGCAAGGCAGGGCAGTGTCACTGAAGCTTTCTTT	CASSVARQGSVTEAFF
.	TRBJ1-3	.	TRBV9	TGTGCCAGCAGCGTAGGCCGTGGAGGTTCTCACCTCCTCTCTGGAAACACCATATATTTT	CASSVGRGGSHLLSGNTIYF
.	TRBJ2-3	TRBD2	TRBV5-4	TGTGCCGGGGAGGGCCCCTCCGATACGCAGTATTTT	CAGEGPSDTQYF
.	TRBJ2-5	TRBD2	TRBV27	TGTGCCAGCACCATTACCGGTCTAGCGGGAGGGCCAAGAGAGACCCAGTACTTC	CASTITGLAGGPRETQYF
once	TRBJ2-7	.	TRBV28	TGTGCCAGCAGTTTATTAGGTCCCTTAAAACACTTC	CASSLLGPLKHF
once	TRBJ2-7	TRBD2	TRBV7-9	TGTGCCGCGGGGGGGGAGAAGCCGGGAGAGCAGTACTTC	CAAGGEKPGEQYF